This T cell receptor beta chain appears in the sequencing data of a study of cytomegalovirus exposure and HLA in healthy donors. Study as a whole: The same platform as the roughly 670 first-cohort repertoires was used for the 120 validation repertoires, a later analysis reported.

Germline V CDR1 and CDR2: SGHNT, YYREEE (reference sequence). Germline trimming cut 4 bases from V and 5 bases from J; bases unmatched to any gene: 14. This CDR3 is built from 16 residues. Using immunoSEQ multiplex PCR, the repertoire was profiled, and TCRdb retains in-frame clones only, with some absent. The table lists 130,000 to 150,000 clones, approximately 87% of them singletons, with approximately 3% in the top ten. Findings of the study overall: It was found in a later analysis that first-cohort TCR clusters tended to co-occur in the 100 to 150 validation repertoires. A few CMV-associated chains proved CMV antigen-specific in vitro. Listed as cytomegalovirus-associated were 164 TCR beta chains.

This clone was seen just once. What it binds is unknown. Sequenced material: PBMCs. The chain recombines TRBV5-4 with TRBJ2-7; 8 bases match TRBD2. The sequence was collected from a man aged 18 to 30 in good health and CMV-seronegative. The CDR3 region has the DNA TGTGCCAGCAGCCCGGCGGGGGGCCGTACATCGGACGAGCAGTACTTC. Translation: CASSPAGGRTSDEQYF.